A selection of T cell receptor beta chains follows, all from one sample in a study of technical replicates of blood from a few donors. TCRdb's copy holds only in-frame clones and misses some; the assay was immunoSEQ multiplex PCR. Of approximately 79,000 clones in the sample, approximately 96% were seen once. Sequenced sample: T cells isolated from PBMCs. The receptor set was obtained from a human donor in good health. Both conserved end residues are part of each CDR3. D genes are given only for firm matches. Expanded clones are given a class, and other clones once, few, many or no size at all.

length,size,D,J,V,CDR3,DNA
14,NA,NA,TRBJ2-5,TRBV5-4,CASSSTTSKETQYF,TGTGCCAGCAGCTCGACAACCAGTAAAGAGACCCAGTACTTC
15,NA,TRBD1,TRBJ2-7,TRBV4-1,CASSQAGQQSYEQYF,TGCGCCAGCAGCCAAGCGGGACAGCAATCGTACGAGCAGTACTTC
17,NA,TRBD1,TRBJ1-2,TRBV5-1,CASSLTGQDAFDYGYTF,TGCGCCAGCAGCCTGACGGGACAGGATGCTTTTGACTATGGCTACACCTTC
16,NA,NA,TRBJ1-2,TRBV7-8,CASSLGGAGDSYGYTF,TGTGCCAGCAGCCTGGGGGGAGCGGGGGATAGCTATGGCTACACCTTC
15,NA,NA,TRBJ1-4,TRBV7-9,CASSHPGRANEKLFF,TGTGCCAGCAGCCACCCCGGGAGGGCCAATGAAAAACTGTTTTTT
16,NA,NA,TRBJ2-1,TRBV6-5,CASSYSGGGVANEQFF,TGTGCCAGCAGTTACTCGGGGGGGGGCGTGGCCAATGAGCAGTTCTTC
15,NA,NA,TRBJ1-2,TRBV23-1,CASSQSRPVRYGYTF,TGCGCCAGCAGTCAATCGAGGCCGGTAAGATATGGCTACACCTTC
15,NA,NA,TRBJ2-5,TRBV13,CASSLRRASQETQYF,TGTGCCAGCAGCTTACGCAGGGCGAGCCAAGAGACCCAGTACTTC
13,NA,TRBD2,TRBJ2-2,TRBV15,CATLGLATGELFF,TGTGCCACCCTGGGACTAGCCACCGGGGAGCTGTTTTTT
17,NA,NA,TRBJ1-2,TRBV5-1,CASSLDPRAGTNYGYTF,TGCGCCAGCAGCTTGGACCCCAGGGCAGGGACTAACTATGGCTACACCTTC
13,NA,NA,TRBJ2-1,TRBV2,CASTLETYNEQFF,TGTGCCAGCACATTAGAGACTTACAATGAGCAGTTCTTC
11,NA,TRBD1,TRBJ1-4,TRBV27,CASRDREKLFF,TGTGCCAGCAGGGACAGGGAAAAACTGTTTTTT
14,NA,NA,TRBJ2-7,TRBV28,CASTLGAGAYEQYF,TGTGCCAGCACCCTGGGGGCAGGAGCCTACGAGCAGTACTTC
13,NA,NA,TRBJ1-1,TRBV11-3,CASSLVTGTEAFF,TGTGCCAGCAGCTTAGTTACAGGGACTGAAGCTTTCTTT
13,NA,NA,TRBJ2-7,TRBV4-1,CASSQVDTYEQYF,TGCGCCAGCAGCCAAGTAGACACCTACGAGCAGTACTTC
15,NA,TRBD1,TRBJ2-1,TRBV27,CASSFRQGSYNEQFF,TGTGCCAGCAGTTTCAGACAGGGATCCTACAATGAGCAGTTCTTC
14,once,NA,TRBJ2-7,TRBV5-1,CASSFWTLGYEQYF,TGCGCCAGCAGCTTCTGGACACTCGGCTACGAGCAGTACTTC
18,NA,TRBD1,TRBJ1-4,TRBV7-9,CASSLAGWQGATNEKLFF,TGTGCCAGCAGCTTAGCGGGCTGGCAGGGGGCTACTAATGAAAAACTGTTTTTT
17,NA,NA,TRBJ1-2,TRBV19,CASSIEDSSRFKHGYTF,TGTGCCAGTAGTATAGAGGACTCATCCCGCTTCAAGCATGGCTACACCTTC
12,NA,NA,TRBJ2-1,TRBV27,CASSARGNEQFF,TGTGCCAGCAGTGCTAGGGGCAATGAGCAGTTCTTC
13,NA,NA,TRBJ2-3,TRBV10-3,CAISLEGTDTQYF,TGTGCCATCAGCTTGGAGGGGACAGATACGCAGTATTTT
14,NA,TRBD1,TRBJ1-2,TRBV6-5,CASSFGDSNYGYTF,TGTGCCAGCAGTTTTGGGGACAGCAACTATGGCTACACCTTC
15,NA,NA,TRBJ2-3,TRBV7-7,CASSLYGELTDTQYF,TGTGCCAGCAGCTTATACGGGGAGCTCACAGATACGCAGTATTTT
15,NA,NA,TRBJ1-1,TRBV2,CASSHTGQIGTEAFF,TGTGCCAGCAGTCATACAGGGCAAATAGGGACTGAAGCTTTCTTT
15,NA,TRBD1,TRBJ1-1,TRBV19,CASSIDWTGGTEAFF,TGTGCCAGTAGTATAGATTGGACAGGGGGGACTGAAGCTTTCTTT
15,NA,TRBD2,TRBJ2-1,TRBV9,CASSDTGTSGNEQFF,TGTGCCAGCAGCGATACCGGGACTAGCGGAAATGAGCAGTTCTTC
16,NA,NA,TRBJ2-7,TRBV5-6,CASSFLGSSLGFEQYF,TGTGCCAGCAGCTTCTTAGGGAGTAGCTTGGGTTTCGAGCAGTACTTC